Listed below are T cell receptor beta chains from one sample, sequenced in a study of blood T cell repertoires in COVID-19. TCRdb's copy holds only in-frame clones and misses some; the assay was immunoSEQ multiplex PCR. The data contain approximately 280,000 clones, around 84% of them singletons. The sequenced sample consisted of PBMCs or T cells enriched from blood (not recorded which). All receptors come from a man between 40 and 49 years old who had been exposed to COVID-19. Each CDR3 is given with its conserved first and last residue. D genes are given only for firm matches. The size entry is marked missing in some rows and otherwise reads once, few, many or a size class.

D | J | V | size | CDR3 | DNA
. | TRBJ2-1 | TRBV12-5 | once | CASGPPPPLREQFF | TGTGCTAGTGGTCCCCCCCCACCCCTCAGGGAGCAGTTCTTC
. | TRBJ2-2 | TRBV9 | . | CASTRQATGELFF | TGTGCCAGCACCCGACAGGCCACCGGGGAGCTGTTTTTT
. | TRBJ1-2 | TRBV4-2 | . | CASSQEQDPYGYTF | TGTGCCAGCAGCCAGGAACAGGATCCCTATGGCTACACCTTC
. | TRBJ2-7 | TRBV11-2 | . | CASSHAEIHSYEQYF | TGTGCCAGCAGCCACGCGGAAATTCACTCCTACGAGCAGTACTTC
. | TRBJ2-7 | TRBV11-1 | few | CASSSQPTADYEQYF | TGTGCCAGCAGCTCCCAGCCGACAGCCGACTACGAGCAGTACTTC
. | TRBJ1-2 | TRBV19 | few | CASSPSGGGYTF | TGTGCCAGTAGCCCCAGCGGCGGTGGCTACACCTTC
. | TRBJ1-4 | TRBV19 | . | CASSLDGTGSNEKLFF | TGTGCCAGTAGTTTAGACGGGACTGGTTCTAATGAAAAACTGTTTTTT
TRBD2 | TRBJ2-7 | TRBV11-2 | once | CASSPREGWGEQYF | TGTGCCAGCAGCCCCCGGGAGGGCTGGGGCGAGCAGTACTTC
. | TRBJ1-2 | TRBV6-9 | . | CASGGTLHGYTF | TGTGCCAGCGGAGGAACGCTACATGGCTACACCTTC
. | TRBJ2-7 | TRBV11-3 | . | CASSFLAEEYEQYF | TGTGCCAGCAGCTTTCTCGCTGAGGAGTACGAGCAGTACTTC
. | TRBJ2-5 | TRBV21-1 | . | CASSLKDREQETQYF | TGTGCCAGCAGCTTGAAGGACAGAGAGCAAGAGACCCAGTACTTC
. | TRBJ1-1 | TRBV10-1 | . | CASSFTGAEAFF | TGCGCCAGCAGCTTCACGGGGGCTGAAGCTTTCTTT
TRBD1 | TRBJ1-1 | TRBV29-1 | . | CSVTEGANPEAFF | TGCAGCGTAACCGAGGGGGCGAACCCTGAAGCTTTCTTT
TRBD1 | TRBJ1-2 | TRBV28 | . | CASSTGQIYGYTF | TGTGCCAGCAGCACGGGACAGATCTATGGCTACACCTTC
TRBD2 | TRBJ2-1 | TRBV2 | . | CASREPGLAYEQFF | TGTGCCAGCAGAGAACCGGGACTAGCGTATGAGCAGTTCTTC
. | TRBJ2-5 | TRBV24-1 | once | CATSDEGVSLGTQYF | TGTGCCACCTCTGATGAGGGGGTCAGTTTGGGGACCCAGTACTTC
. | TRBJ1-1 | TRBV12-3/TRBV12-4 | . | CASSFRNTEAFF | TGTGCCAGCAGTTTCCGGAACACTGAAGCTTTCTTT
. | TRBJ1-2 | TRBV2 | few | CASDWGGGGYTF | TGTGCCAGCGATTGGGGCGGCGGTGGCTACACCTTC
TRBD2 | TRBJ2-1 | TRBV4-1 | . | CASRGLVIREQFF | TGCGCCAGCAGGGGACTAGTTATCCGGGAGCAGTTCTTC
. | TRBJ2-6 | TRBV11-3 | . | CASSLRVSTGANVLTF | TGTGCCAGCAGCTTGAGGGTTAGTACTGGGGCCAACGTCCTGACTTTC
TRBD1 | TRBJ1-1 | TRBV5-4 | . | CASSFGTGEAFF | TGTGCCAGCAGCTTTGGGACAGGTGAAGCTTTCTTT
TRBD1 | TRBJ1-1 | TRBV23-1 | . | CASSPTTRGTGRVAFF | TGCGCCAGCAGTCCCACAACCCGAGGGACAGGGAGAGTGGCTTTCTTT
. | TRBJ1-5 | TRBV19 | . | CASSNPVNQPQHF | TGTGCCAGTAGTAATCCGGTAAATCAGCCCCAGCATTTT
. | TRBJ1-2 | TRBV27 | . | CASSRRLEYRVYTF | TGTGCCAGCAGTCGACGCCTGGAATACCGGGTCTACACCTTC
TRBD1 | TRBJ2-2 | TRBV3-1/TRBV3-2 | . | CASSQTGTGVLGLFF | TGTGCCAGCAGCCAAACCGGGACAGGGGTGTTGGGGCTGTTTTTT
. | TRBJ2-7 | TRBV5-4 | . | CASSLQDTNSQYF | TGTGCCAGCAGCTTGCAGGACACTAATTCGCAGTACTTC
. | TRBJ2-3 | TRBV5-5 | . | CASSLFHNAYTQYF | TGTGCCAGCAGCTTGTTTCACAATGCATATACGCAGTATTTT
TRBD2 | TRBJ2-1 | TRBV15 | . | CATSREGLAENNEQFF | TGTGCCACCAGCAGAGAGGGACTAGCGGAGAACAATGAGCAGTTCTTC
. | TRBJ2-5 | TRBV6-1 | . | CASSEDWGQGTQYF | TGTGCCAGCAGTGAAGATTGGGGGCAGGGGACCCAGTACTTC
TRBD2 | TRBJ2-7 | TRBV4-1 | . | CASSQASGSRHEQYF | TGCGCCAGCAGCCAAGCTAGCGGGAGTAGACACGAGCAGTACTTC
. | TRBJ2-5 | TRBV6-5 | . | CASSPGQQKETQYF | TGTGCCAGCAGTCCGGGACAACAAAAAGAGACCCAGTACTTC
. | TRBJ1-4 | TRBV10-1 | . | CATRGETLATNEKLFF | TGCGCCACCAGAGGTGAGACACTCGCAACTAATGAAAAACTGTTTTTT
. | TRBJ2-7 | TRBV6-5 | . | CASSYVPRGNYEQYF | TGTGCCAGCAGTTACGTTCCTAGGGGAAACTACGAGCAGTACTTC
TRBD2 | TRBJ2-2 | TRBV19 | . | CASTNPPTSGRAWTGELFF | TGTGCCAGTACCAACCCCCCGACTAGCGGGAGGGCCTGGACCGGGGAGCTGTTTTTT
. | TRBJ2-1 | TRBV25-1 | . | CASSTGDLYEQFF | TGTGCCAGCAGTACGGGGGACCTCTATGAGCAGTTCTTC
. | TRBJ2-3 | TRBV5-1 | once | CASSPGGRTDTQYF | TGCGCCAGCAGCCCAGGAGGTCGCACAGATACGCAGTATTTT
TRBD1 | TRBJ1-2 | TRBV30 | . | CAWEQGAGGYTF | TGTGCCTGGGAGCAGGGGGCGGGAGGCTACACCTTC
. | TRBJ1-1 | TRBV2 | . | CASYDSLKRGGGGAGEAFF | TGTGCCAGCTACGACTCTCTTAAGCGGGGGGGCGGCGGGGCGGGTGAAGCTTTCTTT
. | TRBJ2-2 | TRBV28 | . | CASRPPAGASSNTGELFF | TGTGCCAGCAGACCCCCCGCAGGTGCTTCTTCGAACACCGGGGAGCTGTTTTTT
. | TRBJ1-3 | TRBV6-5 | . | CASRAGVENTIYF | TGTGCCAGCCGGGCAGGGGTAGAAAACACCATATATTTT
TRBD2 | TRBJ2-5 | TRBV9 | . | CASSAITSTSGTGVTQYF | TGTGCCAGCAGCGCAATTACCTCGACTAGCGGGACGGGTGTTACCCAGTACTTC
. | TRBJ1-2 | TRBV12-3/TRBV12-4 | . | CASNYGQRHGYTF | TGTGCCAGCAACTACGGACAGAGACATGGCTACACCTTC
. | TRBJ1-2 | TRBV6-1 | once | CASSEVLRGSGYGYTF | TGTGCCAGCAGTGAGGTCCTCAGGGGTTCAGGCTATGGCTACACCTTC
. | TRBJ2-3 | TRBV10-3 | . | CAIAGSREADTQYF | TGTGCCATCGCAGGTTCTAGGGAGGCGGATACGCAGTATTTT